This is a list of T cell receptor beta chains from one sample in a study of cytomegalovirus exposure and HLA in healthy donors. Profiling relied on immunoSEQ multiplex PCR, and the TCRdb table lists in-frame clones only, not all of them. This sample has about 150,000 clones; more than 80% occur once, and the top ten carry nearly 2.5%. The sample comprised PBMCs. All receptors come from a male donor in good health and CMV-seronegative. CDR3s include the opening cysteine and the closing phenylalanine or tryptophan. D genes are given only for firm matches. A clone size is listed for some rows: how often the clone was seen (once, few, many), or a class if it is expanded.

d_gene	v_gene	abundance	j_gene	CDR3aa	CDR3nt
TRBD1	TRBV5-4	.	TRBJ2-7	CASSSTGASRYEQYF	TGTGCCAGCAGCTCCACAGGGGCCTCCCGCTACGAGCAGTACTTC
.	TRBV29-1	.	TRBJ2-3	CSVEGSRVAGPTDTQYF	TGCAGCGTTGAGGGTTCCCGGGTGGCGGGCCCCACAGATACGCAGTATTTT
TRBD1	TRBV30	.	TRBJ2-7	CAWRLPGQVNEQYF	TGTGCCTGGAGACTACCGGGACAGGTCAACGAGCAGTACTTC
TRBD1	TRBV28	.	TRBJ2-2	CASSLDRATGELFF	TGTGCCAGCAGTTTAGACAGGGCCACCGGGGAGCTGTTTTTT
TRBD1	TRBV19	few	TRBJ1-5	CASSIQRQGNQPQHF	TGTGCCAGTAGTATACAGAGACAGGGGAATCAGCCCCAGCATTTT
TRBD1	TRBV5-6	.	TRBJ1-1	CASSLATGGNGAFF	TGTGCCAGCAGCTTAGCCACAGGGGGAAATGGAGCTTTCTTT
TRBD1	TRBV6-6	.	TRBJ2-3	CASSYQTGAGDTQYF	TGTGCCAGCAGTTACCAAACAGGGGCGGGAGATACGCAGTATTTT
TRBD1	TRBV11-1	.	TRBJ1-2	CASSYPGQGLWGYTF	TGTGCCAGCAGCTACCCGGGACAGGGCTTATGGGGCTACACCTTC
.	TRBV13	.	TRBJ1-4	CASSTPGEGDEKLFF	TGTGCCAGCAGTACCCCAGGGGAGGGAGACGAAAAACTGTTTTTT
TRBD2	TRBV10-3	once	TRBJ2-2	CAIRGLAGGLKAGELFF	TGTGCCATCAGAGGACTAGCGGGAGGGTTAAAGGCCGGGGAGCTGTTTTTT
TRBD2	TRBV29-1	.	TRBJ2-1	CSVTSGGGYNEQFF	TGCAGCGTTACTAGCGGGGGGGGCTACAATGAGCAGTTCTTC
TRBD2	TRBV7-3	few	TRBJ2-1	CASSLGTSGYNEQFF	TGTGCCAGCAGCTTAGGGACTAGCGGATACAATGAGCAGTTCTTC
.	TRBV30	.	TRBJ1-2	CAWSSGGNYGYPF	TGTGCCTGGAGTTCGGGGGGAAACTATGGCTACCCCTTC
.	TRBV9	.	TRBJ2-1	CASSVGSGYSYNEQFF	TGTGCCAGCAGCGTAGGTTCAGGCTACTCCTACAATGAGCAGTTCTTC
TRBD1	TRBV27	once	TRBJ2-7	CASRLRTGPSYEQYF	TGTGCCAGCAGGCTCAGGACAGGGCCCTCCTACGAGCAGTACTTC
TRBD1	TRBV7-6	.	TRBJ1-1	CASSSGQGVSTEAFF	TGTGCCAGCAGCTCGGGACAGGGAGTCAGTACTGAAGCTTTCTTT
.	TRBV6-7	.	TRBJ2-3	CASSQSLGGGTDTQYF	TGTGCCAGCAGCCAAAGTCTCGGAGGGGGCACAGATACGCAGTATTTT
TRBD2	TRBV4-2	few	TRBJ2-7	CASSQDASGGPYEQYF	TGTGCCAGCAGCCAAGACGCTTCGGGAGGGCCTTACGAGCAGTACTTC
TRBD1	TRBV5-1	.	TRBJ2-2	CASSIRQGQNAGELFF	TGCGCCAGCAGCATCCGACAGGGCCAAAACGCCGGGGAGCTGTTTTTT
.	TRBV20-1	.	TRBJ2-5	CSAHMQETQYF	TGCAGTGCCCACATGCAAGAGACCCAGTACTTC
.	TRBV18	few	TRBJ1-4	CASSPRVGEKLFF	TGTGCCAGCTCACCCAGGGTAGGGGAAAAACTGTTTTTT
.	TRBV4-2	.	TRBJ1-6	CASSQDSGRGRTYNSPLHF	TGTGCCAGCAGCCAAGACTCGGGCAGGGGTAGGACCTATAATTCACCCCTCCACTTT
.	TRBV19	few	TRBJ1-1	CASSPQGQLNTEAFF	TGTGCCAGTAGCCCGCAGGGCCAACTGAACACTGAAGCTTTCTTT
.	TRBV27	.	TRBJ2-7	CASSSRSYEQYF	TGTGCCAGCAGTTCCCGTTCCTACGAGCAGTACTTC
.	TRBV5-8	.	TRBJ2-3	CASSSVQPGTDTQYF	TGTGCCAGCAGCTCCGTACAGCCGGGCACAGATACGCAGTATTTT
TRBD1	TRBV7-9	.	TRBJ2-7	CASSSYANPDRAYEQYF	TGTGCCAGCAGCTCCTACGCAAATCCAGACAGGGCCTACGAGCAGTACTTC
TRBD2	TRBV6-5	.	TRBJ2-2	CASSPGLVHTGELFF	TGTGCCAGCAGTCCTGGACTAGTCCACACCGGGGAGCTGTTTTTT
TRBD2	TRBV5-1	.	TRBJ2-1	CASSVGGKPSYNEQFF	TGCGCCAGCAGCGTGGGAGGGAAACCTTCCTACAATGAGCAGTTCTTC
TRBD1	TRBV19	.	TRBJ2-5	CASRNRGQETQYF	TGTGCCAGTAGAAACAGGGGTCAAGAGACCCAGTACTTC
.	TRBV2	.	TRBJ1-4	CASIPGGREEKLFF	TGTGCCAGCATCCCCGGAGGGAGGGAGGAAAAACTGTTTTTT
.	TRBV6-4	.	TRBJ2-2	CASSDEGTNTGELFF	TGTGCCAGCAGTGACGAGGGCACGAACACCGGGGAGCTGTTTTTT
.	TRBV28	once	TRBJ2-5	CASKGAGQAETQYF	TGTGCCAGCAAAGGGGCCGGACAAGCAGAGACCCAGTACTTC
TRBD1	TRBV7-2	.	TRBJ1-6	CASSFFTGGNSPLHF	TGTGCCAGCAGCTTCTTCACAGGGGGCAATTCACCCCTCCACTTT
.	TRBV19	.	TRBJ2-3	CASSPTETDTQYF	TGTGCCAGTAGTCCCACAGAGACAGATACGCAGTATTTT
.	TRBV6-1	.	TRBJ1-2	CASIPRAHTLDGYPF	TGTGCCAGCATCCCCAGGGCCCACACCCTCGATGGCTACCCCTTC
.	TRBV28	.	TRBJ2-1	CASGPGDEQFF	TGTGCCAGCGGTCCGGGGGATGAGCAGTTCTTC